Following are 23 T cell receptor beta chains from one sample sequenced in a study of blood T cells in healthy people across ages. The second PCR ran about 6 to 11 cycles with a sample-barcoded 5' primer and J-beta primers. Each CDR3 protein is one row after TCRdb ran MiXCR on the 5' RACE reads. This table has some 780,000 distinct CDR3 sequences, about 61% appearing once. Sequencing was performed on blood. The receptors here all came from a man aged 40-50 years in good health.

V is TRBV11-3 and J is TRBJ2-1; D is unresolved. The germline V gene has CDR1 SGHNT and CDR2 YENEEA. Trimming shortened V by 1 base and J by 10 bases, and 8 bases separated the two germline ends. This CDR3 is 12 amino acids long. The CDR3, as DNA: TGTGCCAGCAGCTTAGGGCAGGCGGAGCAGTTCTTC. Amino acid sequence: CASSLGQAEQFF. The complete variable domain, with remaining parts taken from reference TRBV11-3 and TRBJ2-1, reads EAGVVQSPRYKIIEKKQPVAFWCNPISGHNTLYWYLQNLGQGPELLIRYENEEAVDDSQLPKDRFSAERLKGVDSTLKIQPAELGDSAVYLCASSLGQAEQFFGPGTRLTVL.

Regarding this clonotype: This clone may be a read error of a much larger clone one base away. The V gene is TRBV4-3, the J gene TRBJ2-7; D may be TRBD1 or TRBD2 (5 bases each). The CDR3 is made up of 16 amino acids. The germline V gene has CDR1 LGHNA and CDR2 YSLEER. Trimming took 8 bases from V and 0 from J, leaving 20 bases between them. CDR3 in DNA: TGCGCCAGCCAAGAGGTCTATGGGACCAGCTCCTACGAGCAGTACTTC. This encodes CASQEVYGTSSYEQYF.

The gene calls are TRBV3-1 and TRBJ2-1, with D unresolved. V lost 4 bases to trimming and J lost 9 bases, with 10 bases between them. Germline CDR1 is LGHDT and CDR2 is YNNKEL (reference sequence). The CDR3 has 12 amino acids. The CDR3 DNA sequence: TGTGCCAGCAGCCGCGCCCTGAGTGAGCAGTTCTTC. It is translated as CASSRALSEQFF.

The rearrangement joins TRBV6-5 to TRBJ2-7; 8 bases line up with TRBD2. The J call is uncertain, as TRBJ2-5 better fits the DNA end. CDR3 length: 14 amino acids. CDR1 and CDR2 from the germline V gene are MNHEY and SVGAGI. CDR3 sequence (DNA): TGTGCCAGCAGTTCCGGGGGGGCCGCGGAGACCCAGTACTTC. It encodes CASSSGGAAETQYF.

The rearrangement uses TRBV28 and TRBJ2-7, with D possibly matching TRBD2 (5 bases). The DNA end lines up better with TRBJ2-5; the J call may be wrong. Germline CDR1 MDHEN, CDR2 SYDVKM. The CDR3 runs to 14 residues. CDR3 sequence: CASSPRVNRETQYF. CDR3 DNA: TGTGCCAGCAGCCCGCGGGTTAACCGAGAGACCCAGTACTTC.

The CDR3 protein is CASSPNRGIDTDTQYF. DNA of the CDR3: TGTGCCAGCTCACCAAATCGGGGGATTGACACAGATACGCAGTATTTT. V is TRBV18 and J is TRBJ2-3; maybe TRBD2 (6 bases). Germline V gene lookup returns CDR1 KGHSH and CDR2 LQKENI. The V end lost 2 bases, the J end lost 2 bases, and 14 bases lay between the germline ends. The CDR3 is 16 amino acids.

This clonotype was observed a handful of times. V and J are TRBV2 and TRBJ2-6; a weak D match, TRBD1 (6 bases). Germline V gene lookup returns CDR1 SNHLY and CDR2 FYNNEI. The CDR3 is 16 amino acids. V dropped 0 bases and J dropped 0 bases, with 6 bases sitting between them. The CDR3 bases are TGTGCCAGCAGTGAAGCGGGACACTCTGGGGCCAACGTCCTGACTTTC. As protein: CASSEAGHSGANVLTF.

V and J are TRBV27 and TRBJ2-1; D remains unclear. Trimming shortened V by 8 bases and J by 4 bases, and 18 bases separated the two germline ends. CDR1 and CDR2 (germline): MNHEY, SMNVEV (reference sequence). The CDR3 is 15 amino acids. CDR3 protein: CASAPKDFLYNEQFF. CDR3 bases: TGTGCCAGCGCCCCTAAGGATTTCCTTTACAATGAGCAGTTCTTC.

The chain combines TRBV28 with TRBJ2-5; the D gene is possibly TRBD2 (5 bases). The germline V and J ends were trimmed by 5 bases and 5 bases, with 9 bases remaining between them. There are 12 residues in the CDR3. Germline CDR1 MDHEN, CDR2 SYDVKM. CDR3: CASSEGDETQYF. The CDR3 region has the DNA TGTGCCAGCAGTGAGGGCGATGAGACCCAGTACTTC.

This clonotype was counted only a few times. The chain employs TRBV6-5 and TRBJ2-5; possible D gene TRBD2, 6 bases. Germline V gene lookup returns CDR1 MNHEY and CDR2 SVGAGI. The CDR3 is 15 amino acids. Trimming left V 9 bases short and J 2 bases short, with 19 bases between. CDR3 DNA sequence: TGTGCCAGTGCACGGGGGACCTCCCCACAAGAGACCCAGTACTTC. This codes for CASARGTSPQETQYF.

The rearrangement uses TRBV3-1 and TRBJ2-7; TRBD1 might be the D (6 bases). The V end lost 0 bases, the J end lost 6 bases, and 12 bases lay between the germline ends. The CDR3 has 14 amino acids. CDR1 and CDR2 (germline): LGHDT, YNNKEL (reference sequence). The CDR3 DNA sequence: TGTGCCAGCAGCCAAGATCACAGGGCCGGCGAGCAGTACTTC. It encodes CASSQDHRAGEQYF.

This clonotype was observed many times. The V and J genes are TRBV5-1 and TRBJ2-7, with D possibly being TRBD2 (5 bases). Germline V gives CDR1 SGHRS, CDR2 YFSETQ. The CDR3 runs to 13 residues. V shed 9 bases and J shed 4 bases, with 17 bases lying between them. The CDR3 here is CATKPIRDYEQYF. The CDR3 DNA is TGCGCCACCAAGCCGATTCGGGATTACGAGCAGTACTTC.

Written as DNA, the CDR3 is TGCGCCAGCAGCTGGGGCCGGGACTACGGAATATTAGGAGATACGCAGTATTTT. The encoded protein is CASSWGRDYGILGDTQYF. This chain links TRBV5-1 with TRBJ2-3; 7 bases agree with TRBD2. The germline CDR1 and CDR2 sequences are SGHRS and YFSETQ. This CDR3 is 18 amino acids long. Losses at the gene ends were 3 bases for V and 5 bases for J; bases not matched to a gene: 18.

This clonotype has more than one count but fewer than ten. V usage is TRBV20-1 and J usage is TRBJ2-1, with D unclear. The CDR3 spans 15 residues. Deletions cut 3 bases from V and 6 bases from J, with 18 bases between. Germline V lookup: CDR1 DFQATT, CDR2 SNEGSKA (reference sequence). Here the CDR3 reads CSARALLTASNEQFF. The CDR3, as DNA: TGCAGTGCTAGGGCTTTACTAACCGCTTCCAATGAGCAGTTCTTC.

V usage is TRBV27 and J usage is TRBJ2-4, with a possible D match to TRBD2 (5 bases). The J call is in doubt because the DNA end fits TRBJ2-5 better. CDR3 length equals 14 residues. Germline loops: CDR1 MNHEY, CDR2 SMNVEV (reference sequence). The CDR3 DNA is TGTGCCAGCAGTTCCGGACCGGGATGGGAGACCCAGTACTTC. Protein product: CASSSGPGWETQYF.

This clonotype was observed a few times. The chain joins TRBV7-7 to TRBJ2-6; 8 bases are a match to TRBD1. The V segment lost 5 bases and the J segment 2 bases; nucleotides outside the gene matches: 8. This CDR3 has 17 residues. Germline CDR1 SSHAT, CDR2 FNYEAQ (reference sequence). Here the CDR3 DNA reads TGTGCCAGCAGCCCAGGGGGCGGGAATCCTGGGGCCAACGTCCTGACTTTC. Its translation is CASSPGGGNPGANVLTF.

The J gene is TRBJ1-2, the V gene TRBV29-1; D is possibly TRBD1 (6 bases). Germline loops: CDR1 SQVTM, CDR2 ANQGSEA. The CDR3 consists of 15 residues. V was trimmed by 2 bases and J by 2 bases, leaving 15 bases between them. The CDR3 DNA follows: TGCAGCGTTGAATGGGGGGATACAGGGAACTATGGCTACACCTTC. This gives the protein CSVEWGDTGNYGYTF.

This clonotype was found once. The V call is TRBV4-3, the J call TRBJ2-7, with D possibly being TRBD1 or TRBD2 (6 bases each). The CDR3 loop spans 14 amino acids. Deletions cut 6 bases from V and 10 bases from J, with 22 bases between. Germline V lookup: CDR1 LGHNA, CDR2 YSLEER. The CDR3 protein is CASSPTGTWGTQYF. The CDR3 DNA is TGCGCCAGCAGTCCAACAGGGACTTGGGGAACCCAGTACTTC.

The chain couples TRBV3-1 to TRBJ2-3, with a tentative D call TRBD1 (5 bases). CDR3 length: 15 residues. Germline CDR1 and CDR2: LGHDT and YNNKEL (reference sequence). V gave up 4 bases and J gave up 4 bases, with 15 bases separating them. CDR3 sequence reads: CASSPGLQGSDTQYF. DNA for the CDR3: TGTGCCAGCAGCCCCGGGCTCCAGGGATCAGATACGCAGTATTTT.

This chain joins TRBV20-1 and TRBJ2-1; 8 bases map to TRBD1. V dropped 6 bases and J dropped 7; count of bases not matched to a gene: 14. Germline values: CDR1 DFQATT, CDR2 SNEGSKA (reference sequence). This CDR3 has 15 amino acids. DNA of the CDR3: TGCAGTGCCGAGGGGGAGACAGGGGATAAGAATGAGCAGTTCTTC. As protein: CSAEGETGDKNEQFF.

The chain recombines TRBV20-1 with TRBJ1-2; 11 nucleotides match TRBD1. The CDR3 loop spans 14 amino acids. Germline CDR1 and CDR2: DFQATT and SNEGSKA (reference sequence). Germline trimming cut 1 base from V and 7 bases from J; bases unmatched to any gene: 5. CDR3 in DNA: TGCAGTGCTAGAGCTACCGGGACAGGGGGTGGCTACACCTTC. Its protein product is CSARATGTGGGYTF.

The gene calls are TRBV7-8 and TRBJ2-2; D tentatively fits TRBD1 or TRBD2 (5 bases each). The germline V gene encodes CDR1 SGHVS and CDR2 FQNEAQ. The CDR3 covers 20 residues. The V end lost 1 base, the J end lost 5 bases, and 26 bases lay between the germline ends. The CDR3 sequence is CASSLVFSGQGSLATGELFF. The CDR3 DNA follows: TGTGCCAGCAGCTTAGTTTTTTCGGGGCAGGGATCCTTAGCAACCGGGGAGCTGTTTTTT.

This clonotype showed up just a few times. This chain uses TRBV29-1 with TRBJ1-1, with D hard to call. Germline CDR1 SQVTM, CDR2 ANQGSEA. The CDR3 loop spans 11 amino acids. The germline V and J ends were trimmed by 8 bases and 4 bases, with 11 bases remaining between them. The chain's CDR3 is CSYIRVTEAFF. DNA for the CDR3: TGCAGCTATATAAGGGTCACTGAAGCTTTCTTT.